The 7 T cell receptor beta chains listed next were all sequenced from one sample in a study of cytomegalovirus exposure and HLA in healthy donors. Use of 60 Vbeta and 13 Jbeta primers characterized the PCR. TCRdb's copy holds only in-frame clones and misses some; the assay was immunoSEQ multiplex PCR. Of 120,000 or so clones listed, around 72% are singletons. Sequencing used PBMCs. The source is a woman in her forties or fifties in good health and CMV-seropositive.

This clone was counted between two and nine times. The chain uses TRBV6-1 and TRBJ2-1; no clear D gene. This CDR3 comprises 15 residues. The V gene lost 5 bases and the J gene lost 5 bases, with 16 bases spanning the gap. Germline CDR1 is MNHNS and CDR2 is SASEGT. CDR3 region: CASSRNPDTNNEQFF. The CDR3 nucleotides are TGTGCCAGCAGTAGAAACCCCGACACGAACAATGAGCAGTTCTTC.

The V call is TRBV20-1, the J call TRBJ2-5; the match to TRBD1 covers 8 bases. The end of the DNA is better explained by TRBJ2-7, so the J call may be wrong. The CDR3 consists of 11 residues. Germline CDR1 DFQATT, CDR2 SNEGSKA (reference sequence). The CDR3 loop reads CSAQGASEQYF. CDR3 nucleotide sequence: TGCAGTGCCCAGGGGGCGAGCGAGCAGTACTTC.

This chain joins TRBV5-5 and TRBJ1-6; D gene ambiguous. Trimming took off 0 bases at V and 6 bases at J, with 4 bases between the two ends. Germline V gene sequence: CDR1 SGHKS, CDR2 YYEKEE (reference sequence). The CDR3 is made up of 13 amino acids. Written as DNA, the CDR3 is TGTGCCAGCAGCTTGGTCCGTAATTCACCCCTCCACTTT. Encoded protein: CASSLVRNSPLHF.

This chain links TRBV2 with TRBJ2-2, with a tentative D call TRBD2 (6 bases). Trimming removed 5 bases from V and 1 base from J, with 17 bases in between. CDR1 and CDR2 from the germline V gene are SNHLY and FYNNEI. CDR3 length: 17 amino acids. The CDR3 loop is CASSRKLAGGNTGELFF. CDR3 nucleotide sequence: TGTGCCAGCAGTCGGAAACTAGCCGGGGGGAACACCGGGGAGCTGTTTTTT.

Written as DNA, the CDR3 is TGCGCCAGCAGTCAAGTTGTGCCTGGGGCGGGGCCCCAAGAGACCCAGTACTTC. Translated: CASSQVVPGAGPQETQYF. This rearrangement joins TRBV23-1 to TRBJ2-5; D might be TRBD2 (6 bases). TRBV23-1 is marked as an open reading frame, function uncertain. This CDR3 is 18 amino acids long. With 2 bases removed from V and 1 base from J, the gap between germline ends came to 20 bases.

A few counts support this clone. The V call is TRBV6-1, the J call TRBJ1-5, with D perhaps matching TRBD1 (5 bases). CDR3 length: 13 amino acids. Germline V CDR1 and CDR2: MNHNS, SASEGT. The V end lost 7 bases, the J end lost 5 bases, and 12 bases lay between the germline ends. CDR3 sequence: CASKSGPDQPQHF. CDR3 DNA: TGTGCCAGCAAGTCAGGGCCGGATCAGCCCCAGCATTTT.

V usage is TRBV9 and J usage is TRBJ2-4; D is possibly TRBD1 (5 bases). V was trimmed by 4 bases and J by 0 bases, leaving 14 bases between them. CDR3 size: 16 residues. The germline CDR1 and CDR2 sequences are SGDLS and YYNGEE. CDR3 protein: CASSLPDTLAKNIQYF. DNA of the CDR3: TGTGCCAGCAGCCTCCCGGACACCCTAGCCAAAAACATTCAGTACTTC. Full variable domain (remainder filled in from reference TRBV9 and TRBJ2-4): DSGVTQTPKHLITATGQRVTLRCSPRSGDLSVYWYQQSLDQGLQFLIQYYNGEERAKGNILERFSAQQFPDLHSELNLSSLELGDSALYFCASSLPDTLAKNIQYFGAGTRLSVL.